One and the same sample provided the 32 T cell receptor beta chains below, sequenced in a study of cytomegalovirus exposure and HLA in healthy donors. PCR primers comprised 60 Vbeta and 13 Jbeta primers. Profiled with immunoSEQ multiplex PCR; TCRdb holds only in-frame clones, not every one. The sample has 93,000 or so clones, approximately 70% seen once. Sequencing was done on a sample of PBMCs. The receptors derive from a woman between 50 and 59 years old in good health and CMV-seronegative.

CDR3 region: CASSLEAPSGSEADTQYF. DNA for the CDR3: TGTGCCAGCAGCTTAGAGGCCCCTAGCGGGAGTGAGGCAGATACGCAGTATTTT. The genes are TRBV13 and TRBJ2-3; 10 bases fit TRBD2. V was clipped by 1 base and J by 4 bases; unmatched bases: 11. The CDR3 spans 18 residues. Germline V CDR1 and CDR2: PRHDT, FYEKMQ (reference sequence).

The V and J genes are TRBV7-2 and TRBJ2-3; TRBD2 might be the D (5 bases). V was trimmed by 2 bases and J by 3 bases, leaving 18 bases between them. CDR3 length equals 17 residues. Germline V gene data show CDR1 as SGHTA and CDR2 as FQGNSA. This CDR3 is CASSLTRRRVRTDTQYF. The CDR3 DNA follows: TGTGCCAGCAGCTTAACTCGACGGCGGGTAAGGACAGATACGCAGTATTTT.

This clone was seen only once. CDR3 amino acids: CASSGPGLAGGPRYNEQFF. The DNA of the CDR3 is TGTGCCAGCAGCGGGCCGGGACTAGCGGGAGGGCCGAGGTACAATGAGCAGTTCTTC. This chain connects TRBV7-3 to TRBJ2-1; 16 bases line up with TRBD2. The CDR3 has 19 residues. Germline loops: CDR1 SGHTA, CDR2 FQGTGA. Germline trimming cut 5 bases from V and 4 bases from J; bases unmatched to any gene: 11.

This clone was found a few times. V gene TRBV6-5 combines with J gene TRBJ2-7; 7 bases fit TRBD2. In germline, CDR1 is MNHEY, CDR2 SVGAGI. Trimming at V came to 0 bases and at J to 4 bases, leaving 0 bases not matched to a gene. The CDR3 length is 13 residues. The CDR3 nucleotides are TGTGCCAGCAGTTACTCGCGGGGGTACGAGCAGTACTTC. Its translation is CASSYSRGYEQYF.

J is TRBJ2-4 and V is TRBV2; perhaps TRBD2 as D (6 bases). The V gene's germline CDR1 is SNHLY and CDR2 FYNNEI. The CDR3 loop spans 11 amino acids. Trimming pared 5 bases from V and 14 bases from J, leaving 13 bases between. This CDR3 reads CASSYFGGKYF. In nucleotides, the CDR3 is TGTGCCAGCAGTTACTTTGGGGGGAAGTACTTC.

This sequence joins TRBV6-5 and TRBJ2-3; 8 bases are shared with TRBD1. The V segment lost 2 bases and the J segment 5 bases; nucleotides outside the gene matches: 9. This CDR3 has 16 residues. Germline V lookup: CDR1 MNHEY, CDR2 SVGAGI. The CDR3 DNA is TGTGCCAGCAGTTACACCAAGGACAGGGCGGTAGATACGCAGTATTTT. It codes for CASSYTKDRAVDTQYF.

This clone was observed a few times. The genes are TRBV28 and TRBJ2-7; D is unclear. There are 12 residues in the CDR3. The V gene's germline CDR1 is MDHEN and CDR2 SYDVKM. V dropped 6 bases and J dropped 0 bases, with 6 bases sitting between them. CDR3 loop: CASRRYSYEQYF. DNA of the CDR3: TGTGCCAGCAGGAGGTACTCCTACGAGCAGTACTTC.

J is TRBJ2-2 and V is TRBV18, with D tentatively TRBD1 (6 bases). Germline assignment: CDR1 KGHSH and CDR2 LQKENI. The CDR3 is 16 residues long. V gave up 3 bases and J gave up 5 bases, with 16 bases separating them. In DNA form, the CDR3 reads TGTGCCAGCTCACCTCTCAGGGGCTTATTGACCGGGGAGCTGTTTTTT. It specifies CASSPLRGLLTGELFF.

In this sample, this clone turned up once. The chain has TRBV7-9 and TRBJ1-1; D is perhaps TRBD1 (6 bases). V lost 1 base and J lost 8, with 8 bases in between. The germline gives CDR1 SEHNR, CDR2 FQNEAQ (reference sequence). This CDR3 region has 12 residues. Here the CDR3 DNA reads TGTGCCAGCAGCTTAGAGGACAGAGAAGCTTTCTTT. This sequence encodes CASSLEDREAFF.

This sequence joins TRBV18 and TRBJ1-3; D is unresolved. CDR3 length: 17 residues. Germline CDR1 reads KGHSH; CDR2 reads LQKENI. V was pared by 3 bases and J by 4 bases, with 19 bases between. The CDR3 nucleotides read TGTGCCAGCTCACCGCGGGAAGGTACGCATAGAGGAAACACCATATATTTT. It specifies CASSPREGTHRGNTIYF.

V is TRBV5-6 and J is TRBJ2-5; perhaps TRBD2 as D (7 bases). Deletions cut 7 bases from V and 5 bases from J, with 15 bases between. The CDR3 covers 13 residues. Germline V gene lookup returns CDR1 SGHDT and CDR2 YYEEEE. In DNA, the CDR3 is TGTGCCAGCGAAAGTAGGGGGGGGGAGACCCAGTACTTC. Its protein product is CASESRGGETQYF.

The chain recombines TRBV4-1 with TRBJ1-4; TRBD1 might be the D (5 bases). The CDR3 has 19 residues. Per the germline V gene, CDR1 is MGHRA and CDR2 is YSYEKL. V lost 5 bases and J 3 bases, leaving 25 bases between the germline ends. The CDR3 DNA sequence: TGCGCCAGCAGCGACCGCTACCTACCTGGGGGGAGGTCTAATGAAAAACTGTTTTTT. This encodes CASSDRYLPGGRSNEKLFF.

The V call is TRBV7-8, the J call TRBJ1-3, with no clear D. V dropped 1 base and J dropped 6 bases, with 13 bases sitting between them. The CDR3 is made up of 15 amino acids. Germline CDR1 SGHVS, CDR2 FQNEAQ. DNA for the CDR3: TGTGCCAGCAGCTTAGAAAGAGGGCGGCCAAACACCATATATTTT. Translation: CASSLERGRPNTIYF.

This clone was seen more than once but under ten times. The rearrangement joins TRBV2 to TRBJ2-7; TRBD1 might be the D (6 bases). Trimming cost V 6 bases and J 6 bases, with 18 bases left between them. Germline V CDR1 and CDR2: SNHLY, FYNNEI. The CDR3 has 14 amino acids. As DNA, the CDR3 is TGTGCCAGCAGCGCACAGGGCCAGGTAGTCGAGCAGTACTTC. Translating it yields CASSAQGQVVEQYF.

The gene calls are TRBV2 and TRBJ2-7; maybe TRBD1 (6 bases). This CDR3 spans 13 amino acids. CDR1 is SNHLY and CDR2 is FYNNEI in the germline V gene. Trimming removed 6 bases from V and 6 bases from J, with 15 bases in between. The CDR3 DNA reads as TGTGCCAGCAGGAGAATGCAGGGGAGCGAGCAGTACTTC. It yields the protein CASRRMQGSEQYF. Combining the CDR3 with reference TRBV2 and TRBJ2-7 gives the whole variable domain EPEVTQTPSHQVTQMGQEVILRCVPISNHLYFYWYRQILGQKVEFLVSFYNNEISEKSEIFDDQFSVERPDGSNFTLKIRSTKLEDSAMYFCASRRMQGSEQYFGPGTRLTVT.

The chain employs TRBV5-1 and TRBJ2-5; possibly TRBD1 for D (6 bases). Between the trimmed V and J ends, which lost 4 bases and 0 bases, there was a span of 10 bases. CDR3 size: 14 residues. The germline V gene encodes CDR1 SGHRS and CDR2 YFSETQ. The CDR3 reads CASSPGQYQETQYF. In nucleotides, the CDR3 is TGCGCCAGCAGCCCAGGACAGTACCAAGAGACCCAGTACTTC.

This chain joins TRBV18 and TRBJ2-5; no firm D call. V was pared by 0 bases and J by 4 bases, with 6 bases between. The germline gives CDR1 KGHSH, CDR2 LQKENI. This CDR3 is built from 13 residues. CDR3 in DNA: TGTGCCAGCTCACCACCTTCATTAGAGACCCAGTACTTC. Its translation is CASSPPSLETQYF. Drawing the rest from reference TRBV18 and TRBJ2-5, the complete variable domain is NAGVMQNPRHLVRRRGQEARLRCSPMKGHSHVYWYRQLPEEGLKFMVYLQKENIIDESGMPKERFSAEFPKEGPSILRIQQVVRGDSAAYFCASSPPSLETQYFGPGTRLLVL.

This chain uses TRBV19 with TRBJ2-7; D might be TRBD1 (6 bases). V was cut by 4 bases and J by 0 bases, with 13 bases left in between. The CDR3 extends over 15 amino acids. CDR1 LNHDA and CDR2 SQIVND come from the germline V gene (reference sequence). CDR3 coding DNA: TGTGCCAGTAGTACCTACCGGGACACCTCCTACGAGCAGTACTTC. Protein sequence: CASSTYRDTSYEQYF.

The genes are TRBV7-2 and TRBJ1-2; maybe TRBD1 (6 bases). The CDR3 runs to 13 residues. V lost 5 bases to trimming and J lost 2 bases, with 9 bases between them. The germline CDR1 and CDR2 sequences are SGHTA and FQGNSA. CDR3 bases: TGTGCCAGCAGCGCGGACAGAAACTATGGCTACACCTTC. As protein: CASSADRNYGYTF.

This sequence joins TRBV10-3 and TRBJ1-1, with a possible D match to TRBD1 (5 bases). The CDR3 extends over 16 amino acids. Trimming took off 2 bases at V and 4 bases at J, with 17 bases between the two ends. The germline gives CDR1 ENHRY, CDR2 SYGVKD. CDR3 region: CAISEGGGLGGTEAFF. The CDR3 bases are TGTGCCATCAGTGAGGGCGGGGGACTTGGGGGCACTGAAGCTTTCTTT.

V gene TRBV28 combines with J gene TRBJ2-7, with D perhaps matching TRBD2 (5 bases). V was shortened by 10 bases and J by 1 base, with 20 bases between the two germline ends. Germline CDR1 reads MDHEN; CDR2 reads SYDVKM. The CDR3 length is 15 residues. This CDR3 reads CANNQSGGRSYEQYF. Here the CDR3 DNA reads TGTGCCAACAACCAATCCGGAGGCAGATCCTACGAGCAGTACTTC. Full variable domain (rest looked up from reference TRBV28 and TRBJ2-7): DVKVTQSSRYLVKRTGEKVFLECVQDMDHENMFWYRQDPGLGLRLIYFSYDVKMKEKGDIPEGYSVSREKKERFSLILESASTNQTSMYLCANNQSGGRSYEQYFGPGTRLTVT.

The count of this clone is one. This chain uses TRBV7-2 with TRBJ2-3, with D possibly being TRBD2 (6 bases). The CDR3 is 15 amino acids. The V and J ends lost 0 bases and 3 bases respectively, with 10 bases between them. The germline V gene has CDR1 SGHTA and CDR2 FQGNSA. The CDR3 spells CASSLAVLATDTQYF. The CDR3 DNA reads as TGTGCCAGCAGCTTAGCCGTACTAGCAACAGATACGCAGTATTTT.

The rearrangement uses TRBV7-2 and TRBJ1-6; a weak D match, TRBD1 (6 bases). Germline CDR1 reads SGHTA; CDR2 reads FQGNSA. The CDR3 has 15 residues. V was trimmed by 0 bases and J by 7 bases, leaving 10 bases between them. In nucleotides, the CDR3 is TGTGCCAGCAGCTTAGCGGGGGCACGGAATTCACCCCTCCACTTT. Encoded protein: CASSLAGARNSPLHF. Together with reference TRBV7-2 and TRBJ1-6, the CDR3 gives the full variable domain: GAGVSQSPSNKVTEKGKDVELRCDPISGHTALYWYRQSLGQGLEFLIYFQGNSAPDKSGLPSDRFSAERTGGSVSTLTIQRTQQEDSAVYLCASSLAGARNSPLHFGNGTRLTVT.

This clone was observed a single time. The chain uses TRBV7-9 and TRBJ2-5, with 11 bases matching TRBD2. The trim removed 2 bases at V and 3 bases at J, leaving 8 bases unmatched. The germline V gene encodes CDR1 SEHNR and CDR2 FQNEAQ (reference sequence). The CDR3 spans 17 residues. The CDR3 nucleotides are TGTGCCAGCAGCTTATATTCTGGGACTAGCGGCGAAGAGACCCAGTACTTC. Amino acids: CASSLYSGTSGEETQYF.

V gene TRBV4-1 combines with J gene TRBJ2-2, with unresolved D. CDR1 is MGHRA and CDR2 is YSYEKL in the germline V gene. The CDR3 covers 16 residues. V lost 2 bases and J lost 8, with 18 bases in between. This CDR3 reads CASSQQVYPLTGELFF. CDR3 coding DNA: TGCGCCAGCAGCCAACAGGTGTATCCCCTTACGGGGGAGCTGTTTTTT.

The V call is TRBV4-1, the J call TRBJ1-2, with TRBD1 identical over 9 bases. The CDR3 spans 15 residues. Trimming at V came to 2 bases and at J to 6 bases, leaving 7 bases not matched to a gene. CDR1 and CDR2 from the germline V gene are MGHRA and YSYEKL. Here the CDR3 DNA reads TGCGCCAGCAGCCAAACAGGGGGCGCGTCTAATGGCTACACCTTC. Protein sequence: CASSQTGGASNGYTF.

This clone was seen only a few times. The chain carries TRBV15 and TRBJ2-1, with D perhaps TRBD2 (6 bases). The CDR3 consists of 12 residues. Trimming shortened V by 4 bases and J by 13 bases, and 14 bases separated the two germline ends. The germline CDR1 and CDR2 sequences are LNHNV and YYDKDF (reference sequence). The CDR3 loop is CATSTLGGDQFF. Written as DNA, the CDR3 is TGTGCCACCAGCACCCTGGGAGGTGACCAGTTCTTC.

The chain uses TRBV4-2 and TRBJ1-2; D is unresolved. Trimming cost V 7 bases and J 5 bases, with 17 bases left between them. The CDR3 totals 14 residues. CDR1 is LGHNA and CDR2 is YNFKEQ in the germline V gene. This CDR3 reads CASTDPGVNYGYTF. CDR3 bases: TGTGCCAGCACCGACCCCGGGGTAAATTATGGCTACACCTTC.

This chain uses TRBV9 with TRBJ2-5; perhaps TRBD2 as D (6 bases). V was trimmed by 2 bases and J by 0 bases, leaving 11 bases between them. The germline gives CDR1 SGDLS, CDR2 YYNGEE. This CDR3 has 15 amino acids. The CDR3, as DNA: TGTGCCAGCAGCGTTAGCGGTATGTACCAAGAGACCCAGTACTTC. Encoded protein: CASSVSGMYQETQYF.

Only a few counts were recorded for this clone. The V and J genes are TRBV30 and TRBJ1-1; the D is unclear. The CDR3 runs to 13 residues. V shed 4 bases and J shed 2 bases, with 11 bases lying between them. Germline assignment: CDR1 GTSNPN and CDR2 SVGIG (reference sequence). This CDR3 reads CAWIAPSNTEAFF. The CDR3 bases are TGTGCCTGGATAGCCCCCAGTAACACTGAAGCTTTCTTT.

This rearrangement joins TRBV30 to TRBJ1-4, with D hard to call. The V end lost 4 bases, the J end lost 8 bases, and 17 bases lay between the germline ends. Germline V CDR1 and CDR2: GTSNPN, SVGIG (reference sequence). The CDR3 sequence is 14 residues long. The CDR3: CAWNPSTAGEKLFF. The CDR3, as DNA: TGTGCCTGGAACCCCAGCACCGCCGGGGAAAAACTGTTTTTT.

The chain employs TRBV19 and TRBJ1-5, with 7 bases that match TRBD1. J gave up 6 bases and V 5 bases, and 10 bases lay outside the gene matches. Germline values: CDR1 LNHDA, CDR2 SQIVND (reference sequence). The CDR3 length is 15 residues. CDR3 region: CASSLRGQRRQPQHF. The CDR3 DNA sequence: TGTGCCAGTAGTCTTAGGGGACAGAGGCGTCAGCCCCAGCATTTT. Full variable domain (rest looked up from reference TRBV19 and TRBJ1-5): DGGITQSPKYLFRKEGQNVTLSCEQNLNHDAMYWYRQDPGQGLRLIYYSQIVNDFQKGDIAEGYSVSREKKESFPLTVTSAQKNPTAFYLCASSLRGQRRQPQHFGDGTRLSIL.